The next 5 T cell receptor beta chains were all read from a single sample in a study of T cell clusters in autoimmune cytopenias. TRB was amplified from 250 ng of peripheral blood genomic DNA per sample. TRB was amplified by touch-down multiplex PCR, primer pools A and B combined. After re-calling the multiplex PCR reads, TCRdb lists one entry per CDR3 protein, DNA absent. This repertoire includes 7,000 to 8,000 distinct CDR3 sequences. The specimen was peripheral blood. The receptors shown here come from a human donor with an autoimmune cytopenia or autoimmune hepatitis (not recorded which).

The V and J genes are TRBV20-1 and TRBJ2-1. The germline CDR1 and CDR2 sequences are DFQATT and SNEGSKA (reference sequence). This CDR3 region has 12 residues. This CDR3 is CSARVAGNKLFF.

The chain recombines TRBV5-1 with TRBJ2-3; TCRdb outputs TRBD2, but without DNA this stays unchecked. The CDR3 loop spans 16 amino acids. Germline CDR1 is SGHRS and CDR2 is YFSETQ. CDR3 region: CASSPGTSDSLDTQYF.

In terms of frequency, this clonotype is medium-sized. This chain joins TRBV30 and TRBJ1-6. In germline, CDR1 is GTSNPN, CDR2 SVGIG (reference sequence). The CDR3 has 16 amino acids. The CDR3 sequence: CAWSPGVSSYNSPLHF.

The chain links TRBV6-5 to TRBJ2-1. Germline CDR1 MNHEY, CDR2 SVGAGI. The CDR3 covers 14 residues. The CDR3 here is CASSQTGRAVEQFF.

The chain has TRBV27 and TRBJ2-7; with no DNA, the TCRdb D assignment of TRBD1 cannot be verified. Germline V CDR1 and CDR2: MNHEY, SMNVEV (reference sequence). This CDR3 contains 11 residues. The CDR3: CASSLAGEQYF.